This T cell receptor (beta chain) was sequenced in a study of cytomegalovirus exposure and HLA in healthy donors. Findings and limits, study-wide: The classifier reportedly diagnosed cytomegalovirus status with high sensitivity and specificity. According to a subsequent analysis, TCR clusters identified in the first cohort showed a tendency to co-occur across the approximately 110 validation repertoires.

Method: immunoSEQ multiplex PCR; TCRdb's copy keeps in-frame clones and lacks some. In the table there are about 88,000 clones, approximately 88% of which are singletons. As concerns this clone: Its target is unknown.

The CDR3 contains 15 residues. V was cut by 3 bases and J by 7 bases, with 16 bases left in between. Germline CDR1 is SGHAT and CDR2 is FQNNGV. The V gene is TRBV11-2, the J gene TRBJ1-5, with a possible D match to TRBD1 (5 bases). This TCR came from a woman younger than 30 in good health and CMV-seropositive. Sequencing was performed on PBMCs. The CDR3: CASSFAPGGVQPQHF. CDR3 coding DNA: TGTGCCAGCAGCTTCGCCCCGGGGGGGGTCCAGCCCCAGCATTTT.